The entry that follows covers one T cell receptor (beta chain) sequence. This entry comes from a study of control samples from healthy donors and cancer patients. Sequencing used immunoSEQ multiplex PCR; TCRdb keeps in-frame clones, though not all of them. The data hold about 48,000 clones, with over 85% observed a single time. V shed 5 bases, J shed 7 bases, and the junction held 10 bases outside the gene matches. Germline loops: CDR1 SGHVS, CDR2 FQNEAQ. The CDR3 length is 16 residues. This sequence joins TRBV7-8 and TRBJ2-1, with 11 bases aligning to TRBD2. This TCR was sampled from a woman between 50 and 59 years old with head and neck cancer. The sequenced sample consisted of PBMCs. This CDR3 is CASSLLSGRAGNEQFF. The CDR3 bases are TGTGCCAGCAGCCTCCTTAGCGGGAGGGCCGGGAATGAGCAGTTCTTC.